This is a list of T cell receptor beta chains from one sample in a study of blood T cell repertoires in COVID-19. TCRdb's table, derived via immunoSEQ multiplex PCR, lists solely in-frame clones and lacks some. The table includes 32,000 or so clones, almost 90% detected once. Sequences were obtained from peripheral blood. The receptors were sampled from a human donor in a cohort sampled during active COVID-19. Each CDR3 is given with its conserved first and last residue. D genes are given only for firm matches. Clone size is not always given. Where it is, it says once, few, many or a class for expanded clones.

v_call: TRBV28
j_call: TRBJ2-4
clone_size: NA
d_call: NA
cdr3_aa: CASSVRVPFLLAKNIQYF
cdr3_nt: TGTGCCAGCAGTGTCAGGGTTCCCTTTTTACTAGCCAAAAACATTCAGTACTTC

v_call: TRBV11-3
j_call: TRBJ2-2
clone_size: NA
d_call: TRBD2
cdr3_aa: CASSLERLAGGIDTGELFF
cdr3_nt: TGTGCCAGCAGCTTAGAACGTCTAGCGGGGGGCATAGACACCGGGGAGCTGTTTTTT

v_call: TRBV4-1
j_call: TRBJ2-3
clone_size: once
d_call: TRBD1
cdr3_aa: CASSHLLGQGAETDTQYF
cdr3_nt: TGCGCCAGCAGCCACCTACTAGGACAGGGGGCTGAAACAGATACGCAGTATTTT

v_call: TRBV4-2
j_call: TRBJ2-2
clone_size: NA
d_call: TRBD1
cdr3_aa: CASSQGTGFPGELFF
cdr3_nt: TGTGCCAGCAGCCAAGGGACAGGGTTTCCCGGGGAGCTGTTTTTT

v_call: TRBV2
j_call: TRBJ2-2
clone_size: NA
d_call: TRBD1
cdr3_aa: CASRRDSGNTGELFF
cdr3_nt: TGTGCCAGCAGGAGGGACAGTGGGAACACCGGGGAGCTGTTTTTT

v_call: TRBV27
j_call: TRBJ2-2
clone_size: NA
d_call: TRBD2
cdr3_aa: CASSLTSGGPNTGELFF
cdr3_nt: TGTGCCAGCAGTTTAACTAGCGGGGGCCCGAACACCGGGGAGCTGTTTTTT

v_call: TRBV9
j_call: TRBJ2-7
clone_size: NA
d_call: TRBD2
cdr3_aa: CASSVEGGPSYEQYF
cdr3_nt: TGTGCCAGCAGCGTAGAGGGAGGGCCCTCCTACGAGCAGTACTTC

v_call: TRBV10-3
j_call: TRBJ1-6
clone_size: NA
d_call: TRBD1
cdr3_aa: CAITTGDRNSPLHF
cdr3_nt: TGTGCCATCACTACCGGGGACAGAAATTCACCCCTCCACTTT

v_call: TRBV3-1/TRBV3-2
j_call: TRBJ2-3
clone_size: NA
d_call: NA
cdr3_aa: CASSQDRMVRVGYTDTQYF
cdr3_nt: TGTGCCAGCAGCCAAGATAGGATGGTGCGGGTGGGGTACACAGATACGCAGTATTTT

v_call: TRBV27
j_call: TRBJ2-7
clone_size: once
d_call: NA
cdr3_aa: CASTLRGRGPYEQYF
cdr3_nt: TGTGCCAGCACTTTACGTGGGAGAGGCCCCTACGAGCAGTACTTC

v_call: TRBV2
j_call: TRBJ1-6
clone_size: few
d_call: NA
cdr3_aa: CASSEIANSPLHF
cdr3_nt: TGTGCCAGCAGTGAAATCGCGAATTCACCCCTCCACTTT

v_call: TRBV18
j_call: TRBJ1-2
clone_size: NA
d_call: TRBD1
cdr3_aa: CASSPLLGQGTGSDYGYTF
cdr3_nt: TGTGCCAGCTCACCTCTATTAGGACAGGGGACGGGGAGTGACTATGGCTACACCTTC

v_call: TRBV5-5
j_call: TRBJ1-2
clone_size: NA
d_call: NA
cdr3_aa: CASSLAGDYGYTF
cdr3_nt: TGTGCCAGCAGCTTGGCCGGGGACTATGGCTACACCTTC

v_call: TRBV7-9
j_call: TRBJ1-6
clone_size: NA
d_call: NA
cdr3_aa: CASSPMPGNNSPLHF
cdr3_nt: TGTGCCAGCAGCCCCATGCCAGGAAATAATTCACCCCTCCACTTT

v_call: TRBV3-1/TRBV3-2
j_call: TRBJ1-2
clone_size: NA
d_call: NA
cdr3_aa: CASSQDGSRVGYTF
cdr3_nt: TGTGCCAGCAGCCAAGATGGGTCTCGGGTCGGCTACACCTTC

v_call: TRBV7-2
j_call: TRBJ2-3
clone_size: NA
d_call: TRBD2
cdr3_aa: CASSLDLAGGWGTDTQYF
cdr3_nt: TGTGCCAGCAGCTTAGACCTAGCGGGAGGGTGGGGCACAGATACGCAGTATTTT

v_call: TRBV27
j_call: TRBJ2-1
clone_size: NA
d_call: NA
cdr3_aa: CASSLKVRSDYNEQFF
cdr3_nt: TGTGCCAGCAGTCTGAAAGTGAGGTCGGACTACAATGAGCAGTTCTTC

v_call: TRBV29-1
j_call: TRBJ1-1
clone_size: NA
d_call: NA
cdr3_aa: CSVGMVQANTEAFF
cdr3_nt: TGCAGCGTGGGGATGGTACAGGCAAACACTGAAGCTTTCTTT

v_call: TRBV6-6
j_call: TRBJ1-1
clone_size: NA
d_call: NA
cdr3_aa: CASRQGRRAFF
cdr3_nt: TGTGCCAGCAGACAGGGACGTCGGGCTTTCTTT

v_call: TRBV5-1
j_call: TRBJ2-3
clone_size: once
d_call: NA
cdr3_aa: CASSYQADTQYF
cdr3_nt: TGCGCCAGCTCTTACCAGGCAGATACGCAGTATTTT

v_call: TRBV6-5
j_call: TRBJ1-5
clone_size: NA
d_call: NA
cdr3_aa: CASRPRAGQNQPQHF
cdr3_nt: TGTGCCAGCAGACCCCGGGCAGGGCAAAATCAGCCCCAGCATTTT

v_call: TRBV7-9
j_call: TRBJ2-1
clone_size: NA
d_call: NA
cdr3_aa: CASSWGQSEQFF
cdr3_nt: TGTGCCAGCAGCTGGGGGCAGAGTGAGCAGTTCTTC

v_call: TRBV5-6
j_call: TRBJ2-7
clone_size: NA
d_call: NA
cdr3_aa: CASSLLPGSYEQYF
cdr3_nt: TGTGCCAGCAGCTTGCTCCCAGGATCCTACGAGCAGTACTTC

v_call: TRBV2
j_call: TRBJ1-2
clone_size: NA
d_call: NA
cdr3_aa: CASSLNRDGYTF
cdr3_nt: TGTGCCAGCAGTCTGAACAGGGACGGCTACACCTTC

v_call: TRBV7-2
j_call: TRBJ2-2
clone_size: NA
d_call: TRBD2
cdr3_aa: CASSLPTYPGLGAGELFF
cdr3_nt: TGTGCCAGCAGCTTACCAACATATCCGGGACTAGGGGCCGGGGAGCTGTTTTTT

v_call: TRBV12-2
j_call: TRBJ2-7
clone_size: NA
d_call: NA
cdr3_aa: CASRLQDSSYEQYF
cdr3_nt: TGTGCAAGTCGCCTCCAGGACAGCTCCTACGAGCAGTACTTC

v_call: TRBV25-1
j_call: TRBJ1-4
clone_size: NA
d_call: NA
cdr3_aa: CASSDFQGGEKLFF
cdr3_nt: TGTGCCAGCAGTGACTTCCAGGGAGGTGAAAAACTGTTTTTT